One sample yielded the 10 T cell receptor beta chains listed below, sequenced in a study of blood T cell repertoires in COVID-19. The method was immunoSEQ multiplex PCR; TCRdb's version includes in-frame clones alone and lacks a portion of them. The data contain some 220,000 clones, around three quarters of them singletons. Sequenced input: peripheral blood. The receptors shown here come from a woman in her seventies with acute or convalescent COVID-19.

This clone was picked up a small number of times. The genes are TRBV7-9 and TRBJ1-2; maybe TRBD1 (5 bases). Per the germline V gene, CDR1 is SEHNR and CDR2 is FQNEAQ (reference sequence). This CDR3 spans 14 amino acids. Trimming cost V 0 bases and J 4 bases, with 9 bases left between them. CDR3 region: CASSLAGDFYGYTF. The CDR3 DNA sequence: TGTGCCAGCAGCTTAGCAGGGGACTTCTATGGCTACACCTTC.

This rearrangement joins TRBV5-1 to TRBJ2-5, with 9 bases matching TRBD2. J gave up 5 bases and V 4 bases, and 9 bases lay outside the gene matches. Germline CDR1 reads SGHRS; CDR2 reads YFSETQ. The CDR3 sequence is 15 residues long. The CDR3 DNA follows: TGCGCCAGCAGCCCTAGGGCGGGGGGGCGTGAGACCCAGTACTTC. Amino acids: CASSPRAGGRETQYF.

Only one count was recorded for this clone. V and J are TRBV27 and TRBJ2-1; possible D gene TRBD2, 5 bases. From germline, CDR1 is MNHEY and CDR2 SMNVEV (reference sequence). The CDR3 runs to 15 residues. Trimming took off 3 bases at V and 9 bases at J, with 18 bases between the two ends. CDR3 loop: CASSFSAGRIGEQFF. CDR3 sequence (DNA): TGTGCCAGCAGTTTTTCGGCGGGCAGAATTGGTGAGCAGTTCTTC.

A few counts support this clone. V usage is TRBV5-8 and J usage is TRBJ2-7; no reliable D call. CDR3 length: 13 residues. The germline gives CDR1 SGHTS, CDR2 YDEGEE. The V end lost 6 bases, the J end lost 2 bases, and 12 bases lay between the germline ends. This CDR3 reads CASTGRFTYEQYF. The CDR3, as DNA: TGTGCCAGCACCGGCAGGTTCACCTACGAGCAGTACTTC.

This clone came up a few times. The V and J genes are TRBV5-1 and TRBJ2-5, with D perhaps matching TRBD2 (6 bases). The CDR3 runs 16 residues. The germline V gene encodes CDR1 SGHRS and CDR2 YFSETQ. Trimming took 1 base from V and 2 from J, leaving 15 bases between them. The CDR3 protein is CASSLNLAGTQETQYF. CDR3 sequence (DNA): TGCGCCAGCAGCTTGAATTTGGCGGGGACTCAAGAGACCCAGTACTTC.

This clone is medium-sized within its sample. The rearrangement uses TRBV7-9 and TRBJ2-7; D is perhaps TRBD2 (6 bases). The CDR3 extends over 14 amino acids. V gave up 5 bases and J gave up 6 bases, with 17 bases separating them. CDR1 is SEHNR and CDR2 is FQNEAQ in the germline V gene (reference sequence). The CDR3: CASSPKGWGGEQYF. The CDR3 DNA sequence: TGTGCCAGCAGCCCGAAAGGGTGGGGAGGCGAGCAGTACTTC. Filled out from reference TRBV7-9 and TRBJ2-7, the complete variable domain reads DTGVSQNPRHKITKRGQNVTFRCDPISEHNRLYWYRQTLGQGPEFLTYFQNEAQLEKSRLLSDRFSAERPKGSFSTLEIQRTEQGDSAMYLCASSPKGWGGEQYFGPGTRLTVT.

This clone showed up just once. The chain links TRBV19 to TRBJ2-1; TRBD1 matches 7 bases. Losses at the gene ends were 9 bases for V and 7 bases for J; bases not matched to a gene: 9. The CDR3 has 13 residues. From germline, CDR1 is LNHDA and CDR2 SQIVND (reference sequence). In DNA, the CDR3 is TGTGCCAGCAAGTTACAGGGGTCAAATGAGCAGTTCTTC. Its translation is CASKLQGSNEQFF.

The rearrangement links TRBV6-2 or TRBV6-3 to TRBJ2-7, with TRBD1 identical over 9 bases. The ends lost 2 bases at V and 7 bases at J; junction bases unmatched: 9. This CDR3 spans 15 amino acids. Germline lookup yields CDR1 MNHEY and CDR2 SVGEGT. This CDR3 is CASSYRRDRVGEQYF. CDR3 in DNA: TGTGCCAGCAGTTACCGGCGGGACAGGGTAGGAGAGCAGTACTTC.

The chain employs TRBV2 and TRBJ2-2; the D is unclear. Trimming cost V 1 base and J 0 bases, with 9 bases left between them. The CDR3 covers 16 residues. Germline CDR1 is SNHLY and CDR2 is FYNNEI. CDR3 residues: CASSEVSSSNTGELFF. For the CDR3, the DNA is TGTGCCAGCAGTGAAGTCTCAAGCTCGAACACCGGGGAGCTGTTTTTT.

This clone appeared a few times. The chain uses TRBV10-3 and TRBJ1-6, with D perhaps matching TRBD1 (6 bases). The germline CDR1 and CDR2 sequences are ENHRY and SYGVKD. V gave up 10 bases and J gave up 5 bases, with 21 bases separating them. The CDR3 spans 16 residues. CDR3 DNA: TGTGCCACCACAGACAGGCCTCCGACTAATAATTCACCCCTCCACTTT. Translation: CATTDRPPTNNSPLHF.